Reported below is one TCR beta chain. Looked up from germline, CDR1 is SEHNR and CDR2 is FQNEAQ (reference sequence). The V gene lost 5 bases and the J gene lost 6 bases, with 14 bases spanning the gap. The CDR3 is 13 amino acids. This specimen belongs to a study of T cell changes during pregnancy in multiple sclerosis. Data came from immunoSEQ multiplex PCR; TCRdb stores just in-frame clones and leaves some out. The data contain 30,000 to 45,000 clones, 90% to 95% of them singletons. Specimen: CD4+ T cells from peripheral blood mononuclear cells, collected in the second trimester of pregnancy. The source of this sequence is a female donor in good health, enrolled as a control in a pregnancy study. The genes are TRBV7-9 and TRBJ2-7; possibly TRBD1 for D (5 bases). CDR3 coding DNA: TGTGCCAGCAGCCCGCCCCAGGGATCCGAGCAGTACTTC. Protein sequence: CASSPPQGSEQYF.